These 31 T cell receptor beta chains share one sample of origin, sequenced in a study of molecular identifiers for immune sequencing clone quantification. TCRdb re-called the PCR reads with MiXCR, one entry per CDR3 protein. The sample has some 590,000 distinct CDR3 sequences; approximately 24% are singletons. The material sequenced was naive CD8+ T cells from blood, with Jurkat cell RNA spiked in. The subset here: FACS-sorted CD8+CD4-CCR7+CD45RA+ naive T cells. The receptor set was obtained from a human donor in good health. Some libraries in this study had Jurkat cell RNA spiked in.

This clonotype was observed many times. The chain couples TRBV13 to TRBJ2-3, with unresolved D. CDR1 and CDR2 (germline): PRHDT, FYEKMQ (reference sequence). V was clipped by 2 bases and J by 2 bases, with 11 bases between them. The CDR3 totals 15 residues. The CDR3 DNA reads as TGTGCCAGCAGCTTATCCCAGAAGCTCACAGATACGCAGTATTTT. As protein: CASSLSQKLTDTQYF. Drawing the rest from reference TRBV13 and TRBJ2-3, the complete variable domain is AAGVIQSPRHLIKEKRETATLKCYPIPRHDTVYWYQQGPGQDPQFLISFYEKMQSDKGSIPDRFSAQQFSDYHSELNMSSLELGDSALYFCASSLSQKLTDTQYFGPGTRLTVL.

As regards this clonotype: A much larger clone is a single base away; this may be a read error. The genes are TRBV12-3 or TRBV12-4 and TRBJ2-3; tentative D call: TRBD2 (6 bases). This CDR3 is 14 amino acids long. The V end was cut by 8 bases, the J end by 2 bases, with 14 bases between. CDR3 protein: CASGGGEDTDTQYF. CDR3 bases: TGTGCCAGCGGCGGAGGGGAGGACACAGATACGCAGTATTTT.

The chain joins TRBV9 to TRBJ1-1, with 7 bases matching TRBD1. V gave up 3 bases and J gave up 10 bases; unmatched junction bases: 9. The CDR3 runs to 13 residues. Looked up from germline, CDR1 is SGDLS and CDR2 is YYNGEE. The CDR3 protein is CASSASDRVGAFF. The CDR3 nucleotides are TGTGCCAGCAGCGCATCCGACAGGGTTGGAGCTTTCTTT.

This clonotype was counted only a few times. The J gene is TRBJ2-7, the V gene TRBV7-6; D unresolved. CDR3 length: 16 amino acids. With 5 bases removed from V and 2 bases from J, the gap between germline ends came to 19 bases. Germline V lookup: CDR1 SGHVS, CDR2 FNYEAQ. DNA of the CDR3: TGTGCCAGCAGCCCCGGCAGCAGCTACGCAGCCTACGAGCAGTACTTC. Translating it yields CASSPGSSYAAYEQYF.

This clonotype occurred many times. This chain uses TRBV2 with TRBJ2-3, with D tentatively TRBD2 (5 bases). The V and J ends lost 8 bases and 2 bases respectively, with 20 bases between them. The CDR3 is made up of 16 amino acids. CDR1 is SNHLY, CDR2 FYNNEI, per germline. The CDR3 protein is CASAMPPGRYTDTQYF. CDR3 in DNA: TGTGCCAGCGCCATGCCCCCGGGGAGATACACAGATACGCAGTATTTT.

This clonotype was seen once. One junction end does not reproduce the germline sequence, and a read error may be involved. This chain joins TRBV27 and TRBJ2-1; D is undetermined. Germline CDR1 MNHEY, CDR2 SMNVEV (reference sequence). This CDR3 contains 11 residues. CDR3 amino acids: CASSNYDEQFF. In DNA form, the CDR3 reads TGTGCCAGCAGTAACTACGATGAGCAGTTCTTC.

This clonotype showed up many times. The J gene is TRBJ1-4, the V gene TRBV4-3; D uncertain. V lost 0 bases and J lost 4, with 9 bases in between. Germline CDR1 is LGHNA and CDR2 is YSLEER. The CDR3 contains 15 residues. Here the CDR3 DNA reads TGCGCCAGCAGCCAAGATTGGGCCGTTAATGAAAAACTGTTTTTT. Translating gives CASSQDWAVNEKLFF.

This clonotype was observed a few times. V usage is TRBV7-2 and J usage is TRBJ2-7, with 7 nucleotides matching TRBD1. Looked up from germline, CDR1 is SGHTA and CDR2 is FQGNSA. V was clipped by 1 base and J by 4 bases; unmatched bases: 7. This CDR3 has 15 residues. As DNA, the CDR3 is TGTGCCAGCAGCTTAGTCCCGGACAGGAGGTACGAGCAGTACTTC. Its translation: CASSLVPDRRYEQYF.

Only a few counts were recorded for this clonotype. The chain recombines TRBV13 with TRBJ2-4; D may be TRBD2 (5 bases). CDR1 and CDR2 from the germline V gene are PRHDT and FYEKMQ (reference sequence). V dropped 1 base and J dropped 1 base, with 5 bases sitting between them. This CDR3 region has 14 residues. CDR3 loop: CASSLERAKNIQYF. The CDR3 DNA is TGTGCCAGCAGCTTAGAGCGGGCCAAAAACATTCAGTACTTC.

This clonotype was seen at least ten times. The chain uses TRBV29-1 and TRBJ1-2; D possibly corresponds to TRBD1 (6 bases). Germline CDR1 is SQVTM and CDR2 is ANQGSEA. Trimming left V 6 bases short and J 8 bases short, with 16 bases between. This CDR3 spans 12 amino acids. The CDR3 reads CSVGGQSGGYTF. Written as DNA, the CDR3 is TGCAGCGTGGGAGGACAGTCTGGCGGCTACACCTTC.

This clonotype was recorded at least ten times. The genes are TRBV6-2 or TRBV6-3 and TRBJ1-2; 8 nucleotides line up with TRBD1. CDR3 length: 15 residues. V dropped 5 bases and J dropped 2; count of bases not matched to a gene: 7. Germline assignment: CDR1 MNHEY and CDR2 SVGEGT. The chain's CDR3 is CASSPRQGLNYGYTF. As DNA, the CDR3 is TGTGCCAGCAGTCCTCGACAGGGGCTGAACTATGGCTACACCTTC.

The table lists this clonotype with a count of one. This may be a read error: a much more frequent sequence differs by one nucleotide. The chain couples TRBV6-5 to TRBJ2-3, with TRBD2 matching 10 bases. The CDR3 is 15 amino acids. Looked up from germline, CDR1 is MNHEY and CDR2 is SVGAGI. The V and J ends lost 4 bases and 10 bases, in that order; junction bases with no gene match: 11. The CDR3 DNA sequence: TGTGCCAGCAGTTTTAGCGGGGGGCCACTGGATCCGCAGTATTTT. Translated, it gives CASSFSGGPLDPQYF.

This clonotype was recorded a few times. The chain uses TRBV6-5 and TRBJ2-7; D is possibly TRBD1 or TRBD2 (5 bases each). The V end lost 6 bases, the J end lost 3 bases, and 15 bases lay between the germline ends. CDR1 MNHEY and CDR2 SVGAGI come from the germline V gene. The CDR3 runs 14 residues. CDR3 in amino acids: CASRPRGTLYEQYF. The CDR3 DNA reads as TGTGCCAGCAGACCCCGGGGCACACTCTACGAGCAGTACTTC.

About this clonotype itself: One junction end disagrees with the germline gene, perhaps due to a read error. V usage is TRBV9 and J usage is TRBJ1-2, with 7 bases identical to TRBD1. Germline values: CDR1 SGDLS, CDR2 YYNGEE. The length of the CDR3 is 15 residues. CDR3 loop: CARSDGTASTYGYTF. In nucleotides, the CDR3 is TGTGCCCGCAGCGATGGGACAGCTTCGACCTATGGCTACACCTTC.

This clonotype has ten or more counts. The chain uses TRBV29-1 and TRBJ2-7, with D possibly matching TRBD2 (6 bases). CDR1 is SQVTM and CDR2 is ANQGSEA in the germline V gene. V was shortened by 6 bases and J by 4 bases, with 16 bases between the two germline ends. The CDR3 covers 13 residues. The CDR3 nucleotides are TGCAGCGTGATAGCGGAGACTCTGTACGAGCAGTACTTC. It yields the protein CSVIAETLYEQYF.

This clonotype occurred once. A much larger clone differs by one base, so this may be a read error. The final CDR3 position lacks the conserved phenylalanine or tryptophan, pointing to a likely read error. The CDR3 reads CAWSVAGAYEQYY. The CDR3, as DNA: TGTGCCTGGAGTGTGGCGGGAGCCTACGAGCAGTACTAC. This chain links TRBV30 with TRBJ2-7, with 7 positions matching TRBD2. V lost 0 bases, J lost 2 bases, and 1 base stayed unmatched. Germline V gives CDR1 GTSNPN, CDR2 SVGIG (reference sequence). This CDR3 comprises 13 residues.

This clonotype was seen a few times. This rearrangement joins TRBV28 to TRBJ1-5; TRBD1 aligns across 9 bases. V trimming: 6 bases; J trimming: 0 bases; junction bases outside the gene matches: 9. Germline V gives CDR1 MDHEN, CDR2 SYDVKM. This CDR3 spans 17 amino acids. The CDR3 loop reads CASSPGQGGYSNQPQHF. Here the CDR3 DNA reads TGTGCCAGCAGCCCGGGACAGGGCGGGTATAGCAATCAGCCCCAGCATTTT.

As DNA, the CDR3 is TGTGCCCGGACTTCAGGCATCGGGATGTTGTACGAGCAGTACTTC. Protein sequence: CARTSGIGMLYEQYF. The rearrangement joins TRBV30 to TRBJ2-7; a weak D match, TRBD2 (5 bases). Germline V gene data show CDR1 as GTSNPN and CDR2 as SVGIG (reference sequence). The CDR3 runs to 15 residues. Deletions cut 8 bases from V and 4 bases from J, with 24 bases between.

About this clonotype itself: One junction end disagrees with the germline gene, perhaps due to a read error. The chain's CDR3 is CASSYSGGAEALF. CDR3 DNA sequence: TGTGCGAGCAGTTACTCTGGAGGGGCTGAAGCTCTCTTT. V gene TRBV6-5 combines with J gene TRBJ1-1; D is perhaps TRBD1 (5 bases). This CDR3 spans 13 amino acids. Looked up from germline, CDR1 is MNHEY and CDR2 is SVGAGI.

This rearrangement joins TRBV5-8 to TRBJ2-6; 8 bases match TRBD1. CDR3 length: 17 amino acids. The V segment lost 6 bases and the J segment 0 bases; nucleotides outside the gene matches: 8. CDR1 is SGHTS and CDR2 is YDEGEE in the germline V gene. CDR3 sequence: CASIHRDRFSGANVLTF. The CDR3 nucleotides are TGTGCCAGCATCCACCGGGACAGGTTCTCTGGGGCCAACGTCCTGACTTTC.

CDR3 loop: CASSSSGASSYEQYF. CDR3 coding DNA: TGTGCCAGCAGCTCGTCTGGGGCGAGCTCCTACGAGCAGTACTTC. This chain joins TRBV5-4 and TRBJ2-7; weak D call: TRBD1 (5 bases). This CDR3 is built from 15 residues. CDR1 SGHNT and CDR2 YYREEE come from the germline V gene (reference sequence). V was shortened by 3 bases and J by 0 bases, with 13 bases between the two germline ends.

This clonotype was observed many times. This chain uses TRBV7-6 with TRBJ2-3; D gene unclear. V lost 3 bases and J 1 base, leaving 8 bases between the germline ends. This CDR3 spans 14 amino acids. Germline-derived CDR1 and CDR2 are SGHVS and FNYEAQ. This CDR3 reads CASSFFGGTDTQYF. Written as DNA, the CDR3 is TGTGCCAGCAGCTTTTTTGGGGGCACAGATACGCAGTATTTT. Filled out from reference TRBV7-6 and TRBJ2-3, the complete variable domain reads GAGVSQSPRYKVTKRGQDVALRCDPISGHVSLYWYRQALGQGPEFLTYFNYEAQQDKSGLPNDRFSAERPEGSISTLTIQRTEQRDSAMYRCASSFFGGTDTQYFGPGTRLTVL.

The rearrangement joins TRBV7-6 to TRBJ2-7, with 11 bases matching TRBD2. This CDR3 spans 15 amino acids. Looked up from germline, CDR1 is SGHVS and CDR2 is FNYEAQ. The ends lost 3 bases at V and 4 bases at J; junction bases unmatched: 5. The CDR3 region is CASSFRGLADYEQYF. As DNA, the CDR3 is TGTGCCAGCAGCTTCCGGGGACTAGCGGATTACGAGCAGTACTTC.

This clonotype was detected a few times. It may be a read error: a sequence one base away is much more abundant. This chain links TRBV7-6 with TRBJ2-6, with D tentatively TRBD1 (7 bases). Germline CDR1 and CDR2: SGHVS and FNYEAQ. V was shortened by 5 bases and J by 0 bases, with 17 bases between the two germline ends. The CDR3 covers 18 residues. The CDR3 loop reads CASSRGTAKGSGANVLTF. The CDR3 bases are TGTGCCAGCAGCCGCGGGACAGCTAAGGGCTCTGGGGCCAACGTCCTGACTTTC.

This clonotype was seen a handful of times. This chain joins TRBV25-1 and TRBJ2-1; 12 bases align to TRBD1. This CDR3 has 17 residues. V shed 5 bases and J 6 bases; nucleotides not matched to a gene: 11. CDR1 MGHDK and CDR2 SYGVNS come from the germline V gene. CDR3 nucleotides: TGTGCCAGCAGTCCTTGCCTTCGGGACAGGGGGCCCAATGAGCAGTTCTTC. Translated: CASSPCLRDRGPNEQFF.

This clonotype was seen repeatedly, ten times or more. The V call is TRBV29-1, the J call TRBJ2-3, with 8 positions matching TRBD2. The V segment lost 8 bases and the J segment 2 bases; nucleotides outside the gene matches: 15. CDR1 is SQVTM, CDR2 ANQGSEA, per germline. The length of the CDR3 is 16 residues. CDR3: CSYAGRREVVTDTQYF. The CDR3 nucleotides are TGCAGCTATGCGGGGAGGCGGGAGGTCGTCACAGATACGCAGTATTTT.

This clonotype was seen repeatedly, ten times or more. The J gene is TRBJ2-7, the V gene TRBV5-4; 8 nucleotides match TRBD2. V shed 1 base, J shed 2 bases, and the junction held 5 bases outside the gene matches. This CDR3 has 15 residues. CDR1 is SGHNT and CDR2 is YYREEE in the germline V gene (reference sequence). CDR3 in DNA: TGTGCCAGCAGCTTGTGGGGACTAGGGACCTACGAGCAGTACTTC. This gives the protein CASSLWGLGTYEQYF.

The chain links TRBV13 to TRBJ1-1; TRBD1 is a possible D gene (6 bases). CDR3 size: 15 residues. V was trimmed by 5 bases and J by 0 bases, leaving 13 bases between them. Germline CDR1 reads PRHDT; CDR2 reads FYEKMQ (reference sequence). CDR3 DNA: TGTGCCAGCAGCCAGGGCGGGGGCGTGAACACTGAAGCTTTCTTT. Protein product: CASSQGGGVNTEAFF.

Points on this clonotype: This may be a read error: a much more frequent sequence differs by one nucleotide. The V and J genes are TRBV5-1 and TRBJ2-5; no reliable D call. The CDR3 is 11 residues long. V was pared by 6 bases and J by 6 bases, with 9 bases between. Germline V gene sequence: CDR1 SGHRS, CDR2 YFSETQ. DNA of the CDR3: TGCGCCAGCAACTTCGGACAGACCCAGTACTTC. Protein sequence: CASNFGQTQYF.

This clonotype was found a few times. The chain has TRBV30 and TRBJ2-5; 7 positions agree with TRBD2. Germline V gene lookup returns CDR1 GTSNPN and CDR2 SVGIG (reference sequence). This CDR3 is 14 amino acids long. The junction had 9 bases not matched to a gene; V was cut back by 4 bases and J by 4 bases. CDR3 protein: CAWTWGGVAETQYF. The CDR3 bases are TGTGCCTGGACCTGGGGGGGAGTAGCAGAGACCCAGTACTTC. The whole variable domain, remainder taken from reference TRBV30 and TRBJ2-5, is SQTIHQWPATLVQPVGSPLSLECTVEGTSNPNLYWYRQAAGRGLQLLFYSVGIGQISSEVPQNLSASRPQDRQFILSSKKLLLSDSGFYLCAWTWGGVAETQYFGPGTRLLVL.

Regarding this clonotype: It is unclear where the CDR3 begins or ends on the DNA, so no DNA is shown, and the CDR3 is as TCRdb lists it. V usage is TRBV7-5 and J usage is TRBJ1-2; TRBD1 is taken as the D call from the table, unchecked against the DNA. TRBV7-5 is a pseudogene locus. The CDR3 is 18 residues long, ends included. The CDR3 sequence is CISVPAPNRDIENYGYTF.